The 3 T cell receptor beta chains below were found in one sample sequenced in a study of blood T cell repertoires in COVID-19. Libraries were prepared by immunoSEQ multiplex PCR; TCRdb keeps only in-frame clonotypes and omits some of them. The data contain some 250,000 clones, around 93% of them seen just once; the ten biggest clones take up approximately 1.3%. Sequenced: PBMCs or T cells enriched from blood (not recorded which). The receptors come from a human donor in a cohort exposed to, infected with or recovered from COVID-19 (not recorded which). The donor label of this sample is uncertain.

The rearrangement joins TRBV3-1 (or the pseudogene TRBV3-2) to TRBJ2-7, with 11 bases lining up with TRBD2. Germline V gene data show CDR1 as LGHDT and CDR2 as YNNKEL (reference sequence). Trimming took 4 bases from V and 6 from J; bases not matched to a gene: 5. The CDR3 consists of 14 residues. The CDR3 reads CASSPRLAGSEQYF. The DNA of the CDR3 is TGTGCCAGCAGCCCGCGACTAGCGGGGAGCGAGCAGTACTTC.

This chain connects TRBV11-3 to TRBJ2-7; possible D gene TRBD1, 6 bases. Between the trimmed V and J ends, which lost 5 bases and 1 base, there was a span of 12 bases. There are 14 residues in the CDR3. Germline V gene data show CDR1 as SGHNT and CDR2 as YENEEA. Here the CDR3 DNA reads TGTGCCAGCAGCAAAGGGGACACATCCTACGAGCAGTACTTC. Protein product: CASSKGDTSYEQYF.

Remarks on this clone: Other DNA sequences in the same sample also yield this CDR3. J is TRBJ1-2 and V is TRBV30; D is unclear. There are 12 residues in the CDR3. Germline CDR1 GTSNPN, CDR2 SVGIG (reference sequence). Trimming removed 0 bases from V and 8 bases from J, with 10 bases in between. This CDR3 reads CAWSVTGNGYTF. The CDR3 DNA follows: TGTGCCTGGAGTGTAACCGGGAACGGCTACACCTTC.